The sequence of this T cell receptor beta chain was determined in a study of T cells after yellow fever vaccination. Germline trimming cut 4 bases from V and 5 bases from J; bases unmatched to any gene: 7. Germline lookup yields CDR1 SGHRS and CDR2 YFSETQ. The CDR3 consists of 16 residues. TCRdb reprocessed the 5' RACE reads via MiXCR and lists one record per CDR3 protein. The data show about 340,000 distinct CDR3 sequences, with about 12% seen just once and roughly 3.1% held by the top ten. Whole-study results and caveats: The appearance of a small share of clonotypes in both CD4 and CD8 compartments was observed. Reappearance after the booster was observed for most primary-vaccination clones (about 97% CD4, over 75% CD8).

This clonotype was observed a handful of times. Its antigen is currently unknown. The sequenced sample was CD4+ T cells sorted from PBMCs, obtained 15 days after the yellow fever booster vaccination. This receptor was obtained from a man in his late teens or twenties who received the YFV17D yellow fever vaccine. This sequence joins TRBV5-1 and TRBJ2-5, with TRBD2 matching over 14 bases. The CDR3 sequence is CASSLLTSGGAETQYF. The CDR3 DNA reads as TGCGCCAGCAGCCTCCTGACTAGCGGGGGGGCCGAGACCCAGTACTTC.